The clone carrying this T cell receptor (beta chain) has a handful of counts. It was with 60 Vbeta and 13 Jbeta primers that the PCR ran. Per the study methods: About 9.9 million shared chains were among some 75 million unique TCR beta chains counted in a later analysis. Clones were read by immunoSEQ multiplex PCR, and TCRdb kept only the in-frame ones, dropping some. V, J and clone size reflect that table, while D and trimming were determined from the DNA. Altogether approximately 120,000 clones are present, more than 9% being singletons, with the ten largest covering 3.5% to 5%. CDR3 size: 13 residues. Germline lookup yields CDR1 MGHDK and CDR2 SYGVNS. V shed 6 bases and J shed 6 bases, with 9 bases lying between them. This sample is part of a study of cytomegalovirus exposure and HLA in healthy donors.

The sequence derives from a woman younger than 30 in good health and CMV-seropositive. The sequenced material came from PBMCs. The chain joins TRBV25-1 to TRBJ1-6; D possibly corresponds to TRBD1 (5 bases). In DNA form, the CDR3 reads TGTGCCAGCAGCCGGGACTTTAATTCACCCCTCCACTTT. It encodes CASSRDFNSPLHF. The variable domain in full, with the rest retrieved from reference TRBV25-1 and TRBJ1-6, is EADIYQTPRYLVIGTGKKITLECSQTMGHDKMYWYQQDPGMELHLIHYSYGVNSTEKGDLSSESTVSRIRTEHFPLTLESARPSHTSQYLCASSRDFNSPLHFGNGTRLTVT.